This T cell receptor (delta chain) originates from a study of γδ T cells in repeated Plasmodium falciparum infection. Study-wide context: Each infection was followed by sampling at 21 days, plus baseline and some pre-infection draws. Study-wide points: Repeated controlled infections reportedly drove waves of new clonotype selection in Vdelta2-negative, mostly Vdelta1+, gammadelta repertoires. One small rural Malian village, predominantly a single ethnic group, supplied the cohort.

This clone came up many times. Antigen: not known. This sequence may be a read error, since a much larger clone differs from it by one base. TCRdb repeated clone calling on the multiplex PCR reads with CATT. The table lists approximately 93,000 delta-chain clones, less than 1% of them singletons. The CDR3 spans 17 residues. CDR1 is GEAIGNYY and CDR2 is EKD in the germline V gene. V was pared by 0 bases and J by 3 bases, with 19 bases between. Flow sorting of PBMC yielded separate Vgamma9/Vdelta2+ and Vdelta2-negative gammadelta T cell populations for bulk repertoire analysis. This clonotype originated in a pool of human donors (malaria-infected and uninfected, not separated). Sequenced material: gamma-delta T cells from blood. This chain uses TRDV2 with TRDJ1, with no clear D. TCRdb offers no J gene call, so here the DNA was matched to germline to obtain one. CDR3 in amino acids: CACDTVERLASADKLIF. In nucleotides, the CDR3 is TGTGCCTGTGACACCGTCGAGCGTCTGGCCTCGGCCGATAAACTCATCTTT.